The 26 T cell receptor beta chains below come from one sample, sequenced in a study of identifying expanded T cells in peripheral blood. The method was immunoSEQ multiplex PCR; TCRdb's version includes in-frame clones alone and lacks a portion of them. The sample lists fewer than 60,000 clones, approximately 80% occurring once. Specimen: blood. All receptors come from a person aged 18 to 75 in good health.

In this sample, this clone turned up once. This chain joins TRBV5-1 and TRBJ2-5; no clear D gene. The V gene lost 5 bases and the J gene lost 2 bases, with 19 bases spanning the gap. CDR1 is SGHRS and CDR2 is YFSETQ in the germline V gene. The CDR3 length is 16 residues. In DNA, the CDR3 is TGCGCCAGCAGGACATCCTCATCCCCGGTACAAGAGACCCAGTACTTC. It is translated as CASRTSSSPVQETQYF.

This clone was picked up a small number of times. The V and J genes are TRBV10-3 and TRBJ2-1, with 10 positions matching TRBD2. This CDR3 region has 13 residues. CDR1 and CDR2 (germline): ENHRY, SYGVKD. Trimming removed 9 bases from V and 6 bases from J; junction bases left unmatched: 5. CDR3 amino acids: CAILAGLTNEQFF. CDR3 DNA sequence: TGTGCCATACTAGCGGGACTTACCAATGAGCAGTTCTTC.

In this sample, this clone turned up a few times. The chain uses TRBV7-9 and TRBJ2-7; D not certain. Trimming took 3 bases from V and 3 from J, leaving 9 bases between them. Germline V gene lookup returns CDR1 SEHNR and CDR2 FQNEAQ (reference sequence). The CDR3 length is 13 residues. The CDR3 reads CASSFNRGYEQYV. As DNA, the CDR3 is TGTGCCAGCAGCTTTAACCGTGGCTACGAGCAGTACGTC.

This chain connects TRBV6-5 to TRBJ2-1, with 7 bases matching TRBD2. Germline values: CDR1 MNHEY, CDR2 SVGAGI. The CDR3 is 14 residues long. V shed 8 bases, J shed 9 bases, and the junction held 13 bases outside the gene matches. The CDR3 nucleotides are TGTGCCAGCGAGCGGGGATCTTCTAAGGGTGAGCAGTTCTTC. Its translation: CASERGSSKGEQFF.

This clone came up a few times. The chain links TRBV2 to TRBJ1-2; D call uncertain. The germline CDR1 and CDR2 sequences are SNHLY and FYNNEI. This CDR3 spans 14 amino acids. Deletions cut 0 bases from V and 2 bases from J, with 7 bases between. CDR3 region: CASSEAGWNYGYTF. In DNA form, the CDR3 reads TGTGCCAGCAGTGAAGCGGGGTGGAACTATGGCTACACCTTC. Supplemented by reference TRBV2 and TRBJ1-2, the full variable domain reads EPEVTQTPSHQVTQMGQEVILRCVPISNHLYFYWYRQILGQKVEFLVSFYNNEISEKSEIFDDQFSVERPDGSNFTLKIRSTKLEDSAMYFCASSEAGWNYGYTFGSGTRLTVV.

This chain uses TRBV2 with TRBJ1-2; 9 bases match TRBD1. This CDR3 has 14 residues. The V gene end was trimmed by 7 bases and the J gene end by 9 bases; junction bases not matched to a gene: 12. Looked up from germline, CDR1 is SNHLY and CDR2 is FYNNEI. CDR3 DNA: TGTGCCAGCACCCGGGACAGGGTGGGTGGTAGCTACACCTTC. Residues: CASTRDRVGGSYTF.

CDR3 sequence (DNA): TGTGCCAGCAGCCAAGGACTAGCTCTGTACAATGAGCAGTTCTTC. Translation: CASSQGLALYNEQFF. The chain carries TRBV5-8 and TRBJ2-1, with 8 bases matching TRBD2. Losses at the gene ends were 4 bases for V and 4 bases for J; bases not matched to a gene: 7. This CDR3 has 15 residues. Germline CDR1 and CDR2: SGHTS and YDEGEE.

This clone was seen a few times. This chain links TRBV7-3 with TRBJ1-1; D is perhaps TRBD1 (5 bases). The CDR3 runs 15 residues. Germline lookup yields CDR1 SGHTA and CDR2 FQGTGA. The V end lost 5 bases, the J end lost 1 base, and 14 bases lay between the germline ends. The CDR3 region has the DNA TGTGCCAGCAGCCCTCAGTCAGGGAGGAACACTGAAGCTTTCTTT. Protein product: CASSPQSGRNTEAFF.

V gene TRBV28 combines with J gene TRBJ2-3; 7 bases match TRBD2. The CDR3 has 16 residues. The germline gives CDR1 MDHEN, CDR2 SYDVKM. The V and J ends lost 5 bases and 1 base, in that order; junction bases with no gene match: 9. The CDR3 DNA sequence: TGTGCCAGCAGTCCCCCCCCGGGACTACGCACAGATACGCAGTATTTT. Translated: CASSPPPGLRTDTQYF.

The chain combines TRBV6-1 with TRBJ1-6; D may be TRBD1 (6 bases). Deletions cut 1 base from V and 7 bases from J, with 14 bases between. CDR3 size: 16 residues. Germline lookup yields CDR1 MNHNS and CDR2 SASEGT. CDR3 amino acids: CASSEVWGAQNSPLHF. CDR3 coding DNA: TGTGCCAGCAGTGAAGTATGGGGGGCTCAGAATTCACCCCTCCACTTT.

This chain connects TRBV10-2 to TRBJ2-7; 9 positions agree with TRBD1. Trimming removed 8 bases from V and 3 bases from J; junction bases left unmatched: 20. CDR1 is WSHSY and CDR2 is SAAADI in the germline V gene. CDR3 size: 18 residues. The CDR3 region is CASVARDRVGAFYYEQYF. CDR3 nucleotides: TGCGCCAGCGTAGCCCGGGACAGGGTAGGAGCCTTTTACTACGAGCAGTACTTC.

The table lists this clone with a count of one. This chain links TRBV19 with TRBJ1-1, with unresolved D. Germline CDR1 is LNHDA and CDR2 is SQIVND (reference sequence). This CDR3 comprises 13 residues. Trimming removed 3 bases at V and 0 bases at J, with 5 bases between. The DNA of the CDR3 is TGTGCCAGTAGTATGATTCTGAACACTGAAGCTTTCTTT. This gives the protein CASSMILNTEAFF.

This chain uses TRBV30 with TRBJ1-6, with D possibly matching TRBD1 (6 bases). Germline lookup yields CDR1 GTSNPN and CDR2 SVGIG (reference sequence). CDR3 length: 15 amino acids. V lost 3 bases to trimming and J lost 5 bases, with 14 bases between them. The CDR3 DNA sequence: TGTGCCTGGAGGACCAGGGGAGTTGATAATTCACCCCTCCACTTT. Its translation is CAWRTRGVDNSPLHF.

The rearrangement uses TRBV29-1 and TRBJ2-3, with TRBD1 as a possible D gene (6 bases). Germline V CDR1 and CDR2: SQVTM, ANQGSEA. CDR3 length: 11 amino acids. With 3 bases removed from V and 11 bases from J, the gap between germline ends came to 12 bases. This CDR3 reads CSVERQERQYF. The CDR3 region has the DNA TGCAGCGTTGAGAGACAGGAGCGGCAGTATTTT.

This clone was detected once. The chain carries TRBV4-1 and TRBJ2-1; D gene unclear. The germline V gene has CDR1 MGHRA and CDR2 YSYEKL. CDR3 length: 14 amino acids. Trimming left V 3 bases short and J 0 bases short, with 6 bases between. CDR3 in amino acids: CASSHFGSYNEQFF. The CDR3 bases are TGCGCCAGCAGCCATTTCGGCTCCTACAATGAGCAGTTCTTC.

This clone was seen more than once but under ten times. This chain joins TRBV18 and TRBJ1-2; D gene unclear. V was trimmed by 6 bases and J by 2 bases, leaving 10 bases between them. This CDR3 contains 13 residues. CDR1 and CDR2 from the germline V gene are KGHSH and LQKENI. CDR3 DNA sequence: TGTGCCAGCTCGTACAGTGGGAACTATGGCTACACCTTC. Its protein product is CASSYSGNYGYTF.

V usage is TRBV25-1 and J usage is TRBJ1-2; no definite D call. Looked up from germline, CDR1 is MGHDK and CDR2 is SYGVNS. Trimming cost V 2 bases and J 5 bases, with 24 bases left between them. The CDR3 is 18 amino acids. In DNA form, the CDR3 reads TGTGCCAGCAGTGAAGTGGAGGCAGGCCAGGATGGATTATATGGCTACACCTTC. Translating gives CASSEVEAGQDGLYGYTF.

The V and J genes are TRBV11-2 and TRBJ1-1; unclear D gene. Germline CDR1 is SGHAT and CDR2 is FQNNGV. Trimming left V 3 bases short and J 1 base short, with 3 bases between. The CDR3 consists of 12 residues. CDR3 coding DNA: TGTGCCAGCAGCTTCGGGAACACTGAAGCTTTCTTT. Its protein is CASSFGNTEAFF.

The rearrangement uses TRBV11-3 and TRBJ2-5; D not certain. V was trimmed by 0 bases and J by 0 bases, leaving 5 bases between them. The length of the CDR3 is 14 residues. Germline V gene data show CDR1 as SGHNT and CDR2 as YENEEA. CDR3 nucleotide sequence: TGTGCCAGCAGCTTAGACCAGCACCAAGAGACCCAGTACTTC. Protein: CASSLDQHQETQYF.

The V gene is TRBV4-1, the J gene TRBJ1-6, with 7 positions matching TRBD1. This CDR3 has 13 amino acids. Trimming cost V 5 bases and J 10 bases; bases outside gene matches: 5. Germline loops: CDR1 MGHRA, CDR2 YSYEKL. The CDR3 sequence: CASSRDRESPLHF. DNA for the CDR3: TGCGCCAGCAGCAGGGACAGAGAATCACCCCTCCACTTT.

The chain's CDR3 is CASSPGGSEQYF. In DNA form, the CDR3 reads TGCGCCAGCAGCCCTGGGGGTTCCGAGCAGTACTTC. The chain has TRBV4-3 and TRBJ2-7; D may match TRBD1 or TRBD2 (5 bases each). Germline values: CDR1 LGHNA, CDR2 YSLEER. Trimming took off 4 bases at V and 6 bases at J, with 10 bases between the two ends. CDR3 length: 12 residues.

The CDR3 region has the DNA TGTGCCAGCAGTGGACAGCTAAACTATGGCTACACCTTC. It translates to CASSGQLNYGYTF. The V gene is TRBV2, the J gene TRBJ1-2; perhaps TRBD1 as D (5 bases). V was cut by 4 bases and J by 2 bases, with 8 bases left in between. Germline V lookup: CDR1 SNHLY, CDR2 FYNNEI. The length of the CDR3 is 13 residues.

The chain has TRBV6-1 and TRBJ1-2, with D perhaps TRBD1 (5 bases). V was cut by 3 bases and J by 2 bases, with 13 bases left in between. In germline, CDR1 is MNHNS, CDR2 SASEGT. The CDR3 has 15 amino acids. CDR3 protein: CASSDLYAGNYGYTF. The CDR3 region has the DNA TGTGCCAGCAGTGATCTCTACGCAGGGAACTATGGCTACACCTTC.

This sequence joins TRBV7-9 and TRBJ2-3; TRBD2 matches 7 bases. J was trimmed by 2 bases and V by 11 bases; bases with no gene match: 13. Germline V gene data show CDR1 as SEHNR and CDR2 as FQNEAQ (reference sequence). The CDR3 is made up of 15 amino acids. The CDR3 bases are TGTGCCGGGGGTAGCGGCGGGGGACCCACAGATACGCAGTATTTT. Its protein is CAGGSGGGPTDTQYF.

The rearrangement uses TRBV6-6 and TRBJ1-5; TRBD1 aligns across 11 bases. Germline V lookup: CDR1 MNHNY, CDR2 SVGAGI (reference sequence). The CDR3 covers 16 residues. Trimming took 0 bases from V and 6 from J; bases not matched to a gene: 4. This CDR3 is CASSYSRTGGGQPQHF. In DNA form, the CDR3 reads TGTGCCAGCAGTTACTCGAGGACAGGGGGCGGTCAGCCCCAGCATTTT.

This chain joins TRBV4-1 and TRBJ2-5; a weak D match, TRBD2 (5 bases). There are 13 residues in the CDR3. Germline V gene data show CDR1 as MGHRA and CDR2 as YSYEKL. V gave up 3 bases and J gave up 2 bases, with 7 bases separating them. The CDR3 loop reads CASSQDWQETQYF. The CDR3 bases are TGCGCCAGCAGCCAGGACTGGCAAGAGACCCAGTACTTC.